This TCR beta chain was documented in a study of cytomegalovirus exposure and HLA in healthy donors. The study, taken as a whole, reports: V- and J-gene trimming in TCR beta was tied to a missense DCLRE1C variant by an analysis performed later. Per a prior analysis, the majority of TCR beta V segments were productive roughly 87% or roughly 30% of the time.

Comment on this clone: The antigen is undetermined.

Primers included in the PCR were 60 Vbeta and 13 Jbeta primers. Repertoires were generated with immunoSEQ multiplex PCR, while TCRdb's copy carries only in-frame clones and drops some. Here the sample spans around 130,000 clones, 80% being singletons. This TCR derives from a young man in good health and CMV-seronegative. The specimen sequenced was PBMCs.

For the CDR3, the DNA is TGTGCCAGCATTAATGACAGGAACACTGAAGCTTTCTTT. Its protein is CASINDRNTEAFF. The genes are TRBV28 and TRBJ1-1; perhaps TRBD1 as D (5 bases). Germline CDR1 is MDHEN and CDR2 is SYDVKM. The CDR3 is made up of 13 amino acids. V lost 7 bases and J lost 1, with 10 bases in between.